The clone carrying this TCR beta chain was picked up a small number of times. Its antigen remains unidentified. The sample originates from a study of blood T cells in healthy people across ages. General study results and limits: Long-lived and aged donors differed, with more naive CD4+ cells and higher diversity in the long-lived.

After removal of 0 bases from V and 1 base from J, the junction contained 9 bases not matched to a gene. The germline gives CDR1 LGHNA, CDR2 YSLEER. CDR3 length: 21 residues. Primers used in a second PCR of roughly 6 to 12 cycles were a sample-barcoded 5' primer and a J-beta primer mix. Each sample yielded at least 3 million CDR3-containing paired-end reads. TCRdb ran MiXCR on the 5' RACE reads and lists one entry per CDR3 protein. The table has approximately 850,000 distinct CDR3 sequences, 40% to 50% seen once. Donors ranged from 6 to 90 years old and were healthy Caucasians in Russia. Total RNA amounts of at least 6 micrograms were extracted per sample.

The V gene is TRBV4-3, the J gene TRBJ2-1, with 16 positions matching TRBD2. Material: blood. The TCR was taken from a man aged 60 to 69 in good health. The CDR3 DNA sequence: TGCGCCAGCAGCCAAGATTTAGGGACTAGCGGGGGGGGCATGTCCTACAATGAGCAGTTCTTC. It codes for CASSQDLGTSGGGMSYNEQFF.